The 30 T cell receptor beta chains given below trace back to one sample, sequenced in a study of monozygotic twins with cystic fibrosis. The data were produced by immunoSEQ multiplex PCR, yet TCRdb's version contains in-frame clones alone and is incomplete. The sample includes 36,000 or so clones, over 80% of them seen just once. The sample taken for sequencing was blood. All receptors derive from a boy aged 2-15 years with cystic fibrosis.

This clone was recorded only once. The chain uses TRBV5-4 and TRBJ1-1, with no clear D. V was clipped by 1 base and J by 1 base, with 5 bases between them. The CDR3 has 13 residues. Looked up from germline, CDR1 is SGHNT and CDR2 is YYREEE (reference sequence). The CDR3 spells CASSLRQNTEAFF. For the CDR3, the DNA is TGTGCCAGCAGCTTGCGGCAGAACACTGAAGCTTTCTTT.

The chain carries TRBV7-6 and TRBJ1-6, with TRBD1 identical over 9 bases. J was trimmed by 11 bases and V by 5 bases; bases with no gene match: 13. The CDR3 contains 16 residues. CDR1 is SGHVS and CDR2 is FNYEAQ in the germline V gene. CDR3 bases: TGTGCCAGCAGCCAGCGAGTACAGGGGGCTGGTGCACCCCTCCACTTT. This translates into CASSQRVQGAGAPLHF.

Here the CDR3 DNA reads TGTGCCAGCAGTTTTCAAGGGTTGTCACCCCTCCACTTT. This sequence encodes CASSFQGLSPLHF. The chain has TRBV27 and TRBJ1-6; D uncertain. CDR3 size: 13 residues. CDR1 MNHEY and CDR2 SMNVEV come from the germline V gene (reference sequence). The V end lost 3 bases, the J end lost 10 bases, and 10 bases lay between the germline ends.

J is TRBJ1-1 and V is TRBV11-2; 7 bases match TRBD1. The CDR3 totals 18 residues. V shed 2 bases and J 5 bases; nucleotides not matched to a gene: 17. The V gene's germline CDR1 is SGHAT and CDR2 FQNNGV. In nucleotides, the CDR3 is TGTGCCAGCAGCTTAAATCAAGGGGGCGTAGTTGGTCGGACTGAAGCTTTCTTT. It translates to CASSLNQGGVVGRTEAFF.

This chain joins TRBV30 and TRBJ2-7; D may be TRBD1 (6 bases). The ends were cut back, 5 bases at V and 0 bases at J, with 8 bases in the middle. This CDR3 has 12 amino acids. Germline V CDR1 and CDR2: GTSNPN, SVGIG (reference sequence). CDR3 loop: CAWLDSSYEQYF. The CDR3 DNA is TGTGCCTGGTTGGACAGCTCCTACGAGCAGTACTTC. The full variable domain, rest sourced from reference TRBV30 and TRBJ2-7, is SQTIHQWPATLVQPVGSPLSLECTVEGTSNPNLYWYRQAAGRGLQLLFYSVGIGQISSEVPQNLSASRPQDRQFILSSKKLLLSDSGFYLCAWLDSSYEQYFGPGTRLTVT.

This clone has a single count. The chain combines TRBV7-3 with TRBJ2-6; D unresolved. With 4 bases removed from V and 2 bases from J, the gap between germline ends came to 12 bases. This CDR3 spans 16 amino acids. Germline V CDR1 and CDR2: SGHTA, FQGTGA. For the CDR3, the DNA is TGTGCCAGCAGCTCCGTTGGTACAGCTGGGGCCAACGTCCTGACTTTC. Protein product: CASSSVGTAGANVLTF.

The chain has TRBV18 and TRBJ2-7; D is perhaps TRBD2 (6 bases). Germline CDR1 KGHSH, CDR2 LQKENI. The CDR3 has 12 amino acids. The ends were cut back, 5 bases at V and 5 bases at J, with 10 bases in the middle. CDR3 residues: CASSGGKDEQYF. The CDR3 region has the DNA TGTGCCAGCTCAGGCGGGAAGGACGAGCAGTACTTC.

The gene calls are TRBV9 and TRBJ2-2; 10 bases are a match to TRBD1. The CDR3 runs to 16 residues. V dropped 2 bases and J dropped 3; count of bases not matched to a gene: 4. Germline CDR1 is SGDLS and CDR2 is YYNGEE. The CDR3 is CASSVGQGLDTGELFF. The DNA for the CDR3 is TGTGCCAGCAGCGTGGGACAGGGGCTGGACACCGGGGAGCTGTTTTTT. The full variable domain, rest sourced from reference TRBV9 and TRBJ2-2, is DSGVTQTPKHLITATGQRVTLRCSPRSGDLSVYWYQQSLDQGLQFLIQYYNGEERAKGNILERFSAQQFPDLHSELNLSSLELGDSALYFCASSVGQGLDTGELFFGEGSRLTVL.

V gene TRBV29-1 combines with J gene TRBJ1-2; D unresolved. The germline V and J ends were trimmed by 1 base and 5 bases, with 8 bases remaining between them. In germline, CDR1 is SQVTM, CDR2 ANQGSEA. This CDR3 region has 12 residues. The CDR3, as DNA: TGCAGCGTTGAAGTCACAGATTATGGCTACACCTTC. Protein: CSVEVTDYGYTF.

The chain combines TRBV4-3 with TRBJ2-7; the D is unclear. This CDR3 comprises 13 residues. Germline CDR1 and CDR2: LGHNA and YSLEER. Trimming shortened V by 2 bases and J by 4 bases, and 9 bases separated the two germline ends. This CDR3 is CASSQWSGYEQYF. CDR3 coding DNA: TGCGCCAGCAGCCAATGGTCAGGTTACGAGCAGTACTTC.

CDR3 in DNA: TGTGCCAGCAGCTTAGGATTTCTGTCTGGAAACACCATATATTTT. Amino acid sequence: CASSLGFLSGNTIYF. The rearrangement links TRBV7-8 to TRBJ1-3; D is unclear. V gave up 1 base and J gave up 1 base, with 8 bases separating them. The CDR3 consists of 15 residues. CDR1 is SGHVS, CDR2 FQNEAQ, per germline.

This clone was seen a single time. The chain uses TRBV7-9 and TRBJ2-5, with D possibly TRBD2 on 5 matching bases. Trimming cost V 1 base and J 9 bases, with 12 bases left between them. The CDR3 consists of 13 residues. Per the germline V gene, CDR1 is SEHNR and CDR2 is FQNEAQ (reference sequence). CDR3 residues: CASSLGTGGSQYF. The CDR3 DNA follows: TGTGCCAGCAGCTTAGGGACGGGCGGGTCCCAGTACTTC.

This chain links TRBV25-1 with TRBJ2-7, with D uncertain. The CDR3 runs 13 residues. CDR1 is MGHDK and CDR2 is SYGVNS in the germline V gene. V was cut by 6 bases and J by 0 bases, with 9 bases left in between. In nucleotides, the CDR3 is TGTGCCAGCAGGACTGGGAACTCCTACGAGCAGTACTTC. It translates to CASRTGNSYEQYF.

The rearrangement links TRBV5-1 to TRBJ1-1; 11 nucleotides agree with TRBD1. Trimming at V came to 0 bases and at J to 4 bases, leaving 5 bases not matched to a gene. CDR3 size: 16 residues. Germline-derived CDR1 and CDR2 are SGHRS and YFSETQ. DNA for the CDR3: TGCGCCAGCAGCTTGGAAGGACAGGGGGCAATCACTGAAGCTTTCTTT. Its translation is CASSLEGQGAITEAFF.

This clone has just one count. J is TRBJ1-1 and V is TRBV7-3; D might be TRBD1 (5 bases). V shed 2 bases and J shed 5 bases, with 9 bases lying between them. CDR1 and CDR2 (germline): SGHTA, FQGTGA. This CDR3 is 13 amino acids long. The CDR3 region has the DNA TGTGCCAGCAGCTTACAGGGAAGTACTGAAGCTTTCTTT. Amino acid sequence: CASSLQGSTEAFF.

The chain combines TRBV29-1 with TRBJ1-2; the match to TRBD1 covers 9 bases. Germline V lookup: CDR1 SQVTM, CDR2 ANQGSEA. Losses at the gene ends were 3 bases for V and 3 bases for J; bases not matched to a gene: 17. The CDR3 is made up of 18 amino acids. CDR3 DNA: TGCAGCGTTGAGGCCGTAGGGGGACAGGGACTTCTTGACTATGGCTACACCTTC. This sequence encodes CSVEAVGGQGLLDYGYTF.

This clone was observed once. CDR3 residues: CASRITTPLTGTNNEQFF. The CDR3 bases are TGTGCCAGCAGAATAACCACCCCGCTGACAGGGACCAACAATGAGCAGTTCTTC. V gene TRBV7-9 combines with J gene TRBJ2-1; 7 nucleotides match TRBD1. J was trimmed by 5 bases and V by 6 bases; bases with no gene match: 19. The CDR3 length is 18 residues. The germline V gene encodes CDR1 SEHNR and CDR2 FQNEAQ (reference sequence).

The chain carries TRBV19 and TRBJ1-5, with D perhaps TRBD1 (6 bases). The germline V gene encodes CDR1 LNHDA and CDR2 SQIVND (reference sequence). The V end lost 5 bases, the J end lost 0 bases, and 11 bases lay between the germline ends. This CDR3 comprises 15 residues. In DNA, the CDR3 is TGTGCCAGTAGTTTAGGGGGGGTTAGCAATCAGCCCCAGCATTTT. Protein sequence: CASSLGGVSNQPQHF.

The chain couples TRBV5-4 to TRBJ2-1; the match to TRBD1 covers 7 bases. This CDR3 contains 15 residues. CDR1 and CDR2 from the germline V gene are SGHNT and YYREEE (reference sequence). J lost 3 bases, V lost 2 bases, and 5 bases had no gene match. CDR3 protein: CASSLDREGYNEQFF. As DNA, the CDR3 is TGTGCCAGCAGCTTAGACAGGGAAGGCTACAATGAGCAGTTCTTC.

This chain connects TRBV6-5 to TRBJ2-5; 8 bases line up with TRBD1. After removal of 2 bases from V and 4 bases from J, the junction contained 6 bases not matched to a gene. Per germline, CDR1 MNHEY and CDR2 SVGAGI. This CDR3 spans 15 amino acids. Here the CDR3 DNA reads TGTGCCAGCAGTTACACCCTAGGACAGGGAGAGACCCAGTACTTC. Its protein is CASSYTLGQGETQYF.

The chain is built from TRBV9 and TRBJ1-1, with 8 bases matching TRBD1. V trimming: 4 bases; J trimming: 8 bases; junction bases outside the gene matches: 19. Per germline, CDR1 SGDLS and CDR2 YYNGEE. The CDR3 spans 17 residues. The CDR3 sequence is CASSPRTGMIPRREAFF. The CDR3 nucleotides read TGTGCCAGCAGCCCAAGGACAGGGATGATCCCGCGGAGGGAAGCTTTCTTT.

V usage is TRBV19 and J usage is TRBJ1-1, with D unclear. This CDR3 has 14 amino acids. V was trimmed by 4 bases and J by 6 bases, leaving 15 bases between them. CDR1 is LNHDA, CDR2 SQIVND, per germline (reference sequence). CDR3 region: CASSRGAGIAEAFF. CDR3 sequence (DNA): TGTGCCAGTAGTAGGGGTGCCGGGATCGCTGAAGCTTTCTTT.

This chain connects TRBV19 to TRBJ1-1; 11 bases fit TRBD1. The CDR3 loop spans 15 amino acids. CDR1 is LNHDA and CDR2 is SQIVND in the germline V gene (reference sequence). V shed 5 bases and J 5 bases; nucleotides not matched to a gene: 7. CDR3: CASSAFRDRGTEAFF. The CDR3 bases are TGTGCCAGTAGTGCCTTCCGGGACAGGGGGACTGAAGCTTTCTTT.

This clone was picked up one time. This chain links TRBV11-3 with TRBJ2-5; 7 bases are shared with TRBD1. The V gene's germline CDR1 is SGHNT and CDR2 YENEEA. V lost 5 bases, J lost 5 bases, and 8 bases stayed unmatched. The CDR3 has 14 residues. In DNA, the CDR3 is TGTGCCAGCAGCACACCGAGGGGGCCGGAGACCCAGTACTTC. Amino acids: CASSTPRGPETQYF.

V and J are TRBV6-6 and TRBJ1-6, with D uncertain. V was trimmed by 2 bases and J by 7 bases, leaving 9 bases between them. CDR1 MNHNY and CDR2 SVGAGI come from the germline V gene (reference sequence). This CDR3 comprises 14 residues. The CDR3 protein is CASSYEGSNSPLHF. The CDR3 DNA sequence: TGTGCCAGCAGTTACGAGGGCTCCAATTCACCCCTCCACTTT.

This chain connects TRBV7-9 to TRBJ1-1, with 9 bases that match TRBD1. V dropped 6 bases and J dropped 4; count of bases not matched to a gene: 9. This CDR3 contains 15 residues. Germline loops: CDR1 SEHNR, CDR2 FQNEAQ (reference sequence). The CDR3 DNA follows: TGTGCCAGCAGACAAACAGGGGGCGCGGGCACTGAAGCTTTCTTT. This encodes CASRQTGGAGTEAFF.

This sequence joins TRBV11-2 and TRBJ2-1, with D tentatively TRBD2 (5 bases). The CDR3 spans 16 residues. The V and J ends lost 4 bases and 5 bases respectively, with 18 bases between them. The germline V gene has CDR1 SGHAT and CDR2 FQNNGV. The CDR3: CASSSIRGITDNEQFF. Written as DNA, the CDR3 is TGTGCCAGCAGCTCAATACGGGGAATTACTGACAATGAGCAGTTCTTC.

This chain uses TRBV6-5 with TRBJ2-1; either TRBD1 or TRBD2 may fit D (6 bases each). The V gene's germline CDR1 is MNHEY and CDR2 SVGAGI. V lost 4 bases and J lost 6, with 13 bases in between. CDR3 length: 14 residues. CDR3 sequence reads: CASSSLGGGNEQFF. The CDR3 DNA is TGTGCCAGCAGTTCCCTCGGGGGCGGCAATGAGCAGTTCTTC.

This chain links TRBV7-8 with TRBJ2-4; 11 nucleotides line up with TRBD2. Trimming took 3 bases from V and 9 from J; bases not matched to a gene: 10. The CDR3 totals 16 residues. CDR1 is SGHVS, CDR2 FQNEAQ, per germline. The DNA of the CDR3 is TGTGCCAGCAGCTTTGGACTAGCGGGTCGCCTAGGCATTCAGTACTTC. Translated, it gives CASSFGLAGRLGIQYF.

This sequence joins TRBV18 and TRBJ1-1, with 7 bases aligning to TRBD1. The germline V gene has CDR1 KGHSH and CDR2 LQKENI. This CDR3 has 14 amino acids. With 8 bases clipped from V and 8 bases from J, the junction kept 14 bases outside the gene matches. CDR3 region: CASRNSVTGREAFF. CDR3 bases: TGTGCCAGCCGGAACTCCGTGACAGGGAGAGAAGCTTTCTTT.